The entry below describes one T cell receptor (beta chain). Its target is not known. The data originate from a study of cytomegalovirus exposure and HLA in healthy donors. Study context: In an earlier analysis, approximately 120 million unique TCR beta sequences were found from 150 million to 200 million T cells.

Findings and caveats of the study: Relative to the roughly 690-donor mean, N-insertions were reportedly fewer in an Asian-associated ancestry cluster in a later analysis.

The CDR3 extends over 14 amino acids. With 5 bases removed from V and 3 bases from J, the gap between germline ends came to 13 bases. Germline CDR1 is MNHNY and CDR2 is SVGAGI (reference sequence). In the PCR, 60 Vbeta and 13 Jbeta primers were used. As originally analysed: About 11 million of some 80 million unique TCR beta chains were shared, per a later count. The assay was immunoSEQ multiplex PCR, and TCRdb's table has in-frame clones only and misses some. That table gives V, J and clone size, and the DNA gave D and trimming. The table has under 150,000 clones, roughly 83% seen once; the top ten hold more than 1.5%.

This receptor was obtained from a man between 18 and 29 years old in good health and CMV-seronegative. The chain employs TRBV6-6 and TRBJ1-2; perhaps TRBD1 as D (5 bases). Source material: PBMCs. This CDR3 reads CASSPREGHYGYTF. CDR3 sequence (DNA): TGTGCCAGCAGTCCCAGGGAGGGACACTATGGCTACACCTTC.